These 25 T cell receptor beta chains were sequenced from one sample in a study of T-cell reconstitution after alpha-beta-depleted transplantation in children. TCRbeta library preparation incorporated unique molecular identifiers. TCRdb reprocessed the PCR reads with MiXCR, giving one entry per CDR3 protein. The table shows about 420,000 distinct CDR3 sequences, with 15% to 20% occurring only once. This material consisted of PBMCs, mostly from graft donor cells, taken 360 days after TCRalphabeta/CD19-depleted stem cell transplant. These receptors originate from a boy under two years old who had a stem cell transplant for Wiskott-Aldrich syndrome, so the T cells may come from the graft donor.

Points on this clonotype: Germline is not matched at one junction end, which may reflect a read error. This chain's CDR3 is CASSARNRLNF. CDR3 nucleotide sequence: TGCGCCAGCAGCGCCCGAAATCGGCTTAACTTC. V is TRBV10-2 and J is TRBJ2-5; D gene unclear. The CDR3 length is 11 residues. CDR1 WSHSY and CDR2 SAAADI come from the germline V gene.

The genes are TRBV5-1 and TRBJ1-1, with a weak D call TRBD1 (5 bases). The length of the CDR3 is 14 residues. Germline CDR1 reads SGHRS; CDR2 reads YFSETQ. The V gene lost 4 bases and the J gene lost 0 bases, with 10 bases spanning the gap. This CDR3 is CASSRGPMNTEAFF. For the CDR3, the DNA is TGCGCCAGCAGCAGGGGACCAATGAACACTGAAGCTTTCTTT. Drawing the rest from reference TRBV5-1 and TRBJ1-1, the complete variable domain is KAGVTQTPRYLIKTRGQQVTLSCSPISGHRSVSWYQQTPGQGLQFLFEYFSETQRNKGNFPGRFSGRQFSNSRSEMNVSTLELGDSALYLCASSRGPMNTEAFFGQGTRLTVV.

The table lists this clonotype with a few counts. The V gene is TRBV7-2, the J gene TRBJ1-6; 10 bases are shared with TRBD1. The CDR3 runs 15 residues. V trimming: 3 bases; J trimming: 10 bases; junction bases outside the gene matches: 6. CDR1 and CDR2 (germline): SGHTA, FQGNSA. Written as DNA, the CDR3 is TGTGCCAGCAGCTTGCTGACAGGGGGCCTATCACCCCTCCACTTT. Translating gives CASSLLTGGLSPLHF.

A few counts support this clonotype. The rearrangement links TRBV7-9 to TRBJ1-3, with D unclear. Germline V gene data show CDR1 as SEHNR and CDR2 as FQNEAQ (reference sequence). This CDR3 contains 15 residues. V was pared by 5 bases and J by 0 bases, with 11 bases between. The CDR3, as DNA: TGTGCCAGCAGCCCTCCTCGGGTCTCTGGAAACACCATATATTTT. It translates to CASSPPRVSGNTIYF. Supplemented by reference TRBV7-9 and TRBJ1-3, the full variable domain reads DTGVSQNPRHKITKRGQNVTFRCDPISEHNRLYWYRQTLGQGPEFLTYFQNEAQLEKSRLLSDRFSAERPKGSFSTLEIQRTEQGDSAMYLCASSPPRVSGNTIYFGEGSWLTVV.

The V gene is TRBV7-8, the J gene TRBJ2-7; perhaps TRBD1 as D (5 bases). V lost 1 base and J lost 1, with 8 bases in between. Per germline, CDR1 SGHVS and CDR2 FQNEAQ. The CDR3 consists of 14 residues. The CDR3 DNA follows: TGTGCCAGCAGCTTAGGTGCAGGGTCCTACGAGCAGTACTTC. It translates to CASSLGAGSYEQYF.

This chain links TRBV5-1 with TRBJ2-7, with D maybe TRBD2 (6 bases). The V and J ends lost 2 bases and 5 bases respectively, with 8 bases between them. The germline gives CDR1 SGHRS, CDR2 YFSETQ. The CDR3 covers 12 residues. The DNA of the CDR3 is TGCGCCAGCAGCTTATGGGGGGACGAGCAGTACTTC. Amino acids: CASSLWGDEQYF.

Only a few counts were recorded for this clonotype. This chain links TRBV27 with TRBJ2-6; a weak D match, TRBD2 (5 bases). Germline CDR1 is MNHEY and CDR2 is SMNVEV (reference sequence). V lost 5 bases and J lost 3, with 11 bases in between. The CDR3 spans 15 residues. DNA of the CDR3: TGTGCCAGCAGTCGGGTTGGAGGTGGGGCCAACGTCCTGACTTTC. Translated, it gives CASSRVGGGANVLTF. Based on the CDR3 plus reference TRBV27 and TRBJ2-6, the full variable domain is EAQVTQNPRYLITVTGKKLTVTCSQNMNHEYMSWYRQDPGLGLRQIYYSMNVEVTDKGDVPEGYKVSRKEKRNFPLILESPSPNQTSLYFCASSRVGGGANVLTFGAGSRLTVL.

The chain uses TRBV11-2 and TRBJ2-2, with D unclear. Trimming removed 3 bases from V and 6 bases from J, with 14 bases in between. Germline V gives CDR1 SGHAT, CDR2 FQNNGV. The CDR3 covers 15 residues. The CDR3 DNA reads TGTGCCAGCAGCTTCCTAGTCGTAGGCGCCGGGGAGCTGTTTTTT. Protein: CASSFLVVGAGELFF.

This clonotype appeared once. The chain recombines TRBV6-6 with TRBJ2-3; D gene ambiguous. V was shortened by 0 bases and J by 5 bases, with 6 bases between the two germline ends. Germline V CDR1 and CDR2: MNHNY, SVGAGI (reference sequence). This CDR3 has 13 amino acids. The CDR3 protein is CASSYSIRDTQYF. CDR3 nucleotide sequence: TGTGCCAGCAGTTACTCGATTCGAGATACGCAGTATTTT.

V usage is TRBV20-1 and J usage is TRBJ1-6, with D uncertain. Germline loops: CDR1 DFQATT, CDR2 SNEGSKA (reference sequence). This CDR3 is 11 amino acids long. Trimming removed 7 bases at V and 6 bases at J, with 7 bases between. The CDR3 nucleotides are TGCAGTGGGAGACTTAATTCACCCCTCCACTTT. Its translation is CSGRLNSPLHF.

The chain's CDR3 is CASSLGVLDGTYEQYF. The CDR3, as DNA: TGTGCCAGCAGCTTAGGGGTCCTGGACGGGACCTACGAGCAGTACTTC. J is TRBJ2-7 and V is TRBV5-5; D might be TRBD1 or TRBD2, each matching 5 bases. V lost 2 bases and J lost 2, with 17 bases in between. Per the germline V gene, CDR1 is SGHKS and CDR2 is YYEKEE (reference sequence). There are 16 residues in the CDR3.

The V gene is TRBV7-9, the J gene TRBJ2-7, with D perhaps given as TRBD1 or TRBD2 (6 bases each). Germline CDR1 and CDR2: SEHNR and FQNEAQ (reference sequence). The CDR3 runs to 17 residues. With 5 bases removed from V and 5 bases from J, the gap between germline ends came to 25 bases. The CDR3 sequence is CASSLLKGGRGVDEQYF. The CDR3 DNA is TGTGCCAGCAGCCTACTAAAGGGGGGCAGGGGAGTGGACGAGCAGTACTTC.

This clonotype has more than one count but fewer than ten. The rearrangement joins TRBV7-2 to TRBJ2-3; 14 bases fit TRBD2. V lost 5 bases to trimming and J lost 5 bases; unmatched junction nucleotides: 9. This CDR3 spans 17 amino acids. CDR1 and CDR2 (germline): SGHTA, FQGNSA. This CDR3 reads CASSLNPGLAGEDTQYF. CDR3 sequence (DNA): TGTGCCAGCAGCCTCAACCCGGGACTAGCGGGAGAAGATACGCAGTATTTT.

In this sample, this clonotype turned up once. Germline and junction disagree at one end, which may indicate a read error. This chain joins TRBV7-7 and TRBJ2-7, with D perhaps being TRBD1 or TRBD2 (5 bases each). CDR1 is SSHAT and CDR2 is FNYEAQ in the germline V gene (reference sequence). This CDR3 is 15 amino acids long. CDR3 protein: CASSLAPGTFHEQCF. The DNA of the CDR3 is TGTGCCAGCAGCTTGGCGCCAGGGACGTTCCACGAGCAGTGCTTC.

This clonotype has a count of ten or more. The V and J genes are TRBV5-1 and TRBJ1-1, with D unclear. This CDR3 spans 13 amino acids. V shed 0 bases and J shed 2 bases, with 5 bases lying between them. CDR1 is SGHRS, CDR2 YFSETQ, per germline. This chain's CDR3 is CASSLGSNTEAFF. The CDR3 coding sequence is TGCGCCAGCAGCTTGGGTAGCAACACTGAAGCTTTCTTT. The whole variable domain, remainder taken from reference TRBV5-1 and TRBJ1-1, is KAGVTQTPRYLIKTRGQQVTLSCSPISGHRSVSWYQQTPGQGLQFLFEYFSETQRNKGNFPGRFSGRQFSNSRSEMNVSTLELGDSALYLCASSLGSNTEAFFGQGTRLTVV.

The chain couples TRBV10-3 to TRBJ2-3, with D possibly TRBD1 on 6 matching bases. Between the trimmed V and J ends, which lost 0 bases and 6 bases, there was a span of 16 bases. This CDR3 spans 16 amino acids. Germline values: CDR1 ENHRY, CDR2 SYGVKD. CDR3 DNA sequence: TGTGCCATCAGTGAGTCAGCTCCAGGGGCCGGGGATACGCAGTATTTT. Its protein product is CAISESAPGAGDTQYF.

CDR3 sequence reads: CASRAQRNTEAFF. CDR3 nucleotides: TGTGCCAGCAGGGCTCAGCGGAACACTGAAGCTTTCTTT. This sequence joins TRBV12-3 or TRBV12-4 and TRBJ1-1; D is unresolved. CDR3 size: 13 residues. V was clipped by 6 bases and J by 1 base, with 9 bases between them.

This clonotype was counted a few times. V and J are TRBV4-3 and TRBJ2-1; 13 positions match TRBD2. The CDR3 covers 15 residues. J was trimmed by 8 bases and V by 4 bases; bases with no gene match: 5. In germline, CDR1 is LGHNA, CDR2 YSLEER. CDR3 DNA: TGCGCCAGCAGCCGCTGGGGACTAGCGGGATATGAGCAGTTCTTC. It translates to CASSRWGLAGYEQFF.

The V gene is TRBV5-1, the J gene TRBJ2-7; 9 bases map to TRBD2. CDR1 is SGHRS and CDR2 is YFSETQ in the germline V gene. The CDR3 contains 14 residues. Unmatched junction bases numbered 12, after V lost 7 bases and J lost 7 bases. The CDR3 region is CASAGTSTYGEQYF. The CDR3, as DNA: TGCGCCAGCGCCGGGACTAGCACTTATGGGGAGCAGTACTTC.

V is TRBV11-2 and J is TRBJ2-7, with D hard to call. This CDR3 has 12 amino acids. Looked up from germline, CDR1 is SGHAT and CDR2 is FQNNGV. The V gene lost 0 bases and the J gene lost 7 bases, with 7 bases spanning the gap. In DNA form, the CDR3 reads TGTGCCAGCAGCTTAGATCGGCGGGAGCAGTACTTC. Protein: CASSLDRREQYF.

This clonotype was detected only a few times. The gene calls are TRBV28 and TRBJ1-3; tentative D call: TRBD1 (6 bases). Trimming shortened V by 6 bases and J by 0 bases, and 12 bases separated the two germline ends. This CDR3 contains 15 residues. Germline assignment: CDR1 MDHEN and CDR2 SYDVKM. The CDR3 region has the DNA TGTGCCAGCAGATCTACAGGGAGCTCTGGAAACACCATATATTTT. This translates into CASRSTGSSGNTIYF.

The rearrangement links TRBV19 to TRBJ1-1; D call uncertain. From germline, CDR1 is LNHDA and CDR2 SQIVND (reference sequence). The V and J ends lost 3 bases and 0 bases respectively, with 11 bases between them. The CDR3 runs to 15 residues. The CDR3 DNA sequence: TGTGCCAGTAGTATTTTCACCGGCGTGAACACTGAAGCTTTCTTT. It is translated as CASSIFTGVNTEAFF.

This clonotype was counted at least ten times. This sequence joins TRBV5-1 and TRBJ2-7, with TRBD2 as a possible D gene (5 bases). Germline V gives CDR1 SGHRS, CDR2 YFSETQ. The V and J ends lost 2 bases and 2 bases respectively, with 11 bases between them. The CDR3 has 14 residues. The CDR3 reads CASSLLVGAYEQYF. In nucleotides, the CDR3 is TGCGCCAGCAGCTTACTAGTGGGAGCCTACGAGCAGTACTTC.

The chain is built from TRBV12-3 or TRBV12-4 and TRBJ2-3, with D perhaps TRBD1 (6 bases). V gave up 2 bases and J gave up 1 base, with 10 bases separating them. This CDR3 is built from 15 residues. In nucleotides, the CDR3 is TGTGCCAGCAGTTTATACAGGGCGGGCACAGATACGCAGTATTTT. Translating gives CASSLYRAGTDTQYF.

The chain has TRBV6-1 and TRBJ2-6; 9 nucleotides match TRBD1. Germline CDR1 reads MNHNS; CDR2 reads SASEGT. This CDR3 has 19 residues. Trimming cost V 4 bases and J 1 base; bases outside gene matches: 11. CDR3 nucleotides: TGTGCCAGCAGTGGAACCGGGACAGGGCTAAGGTCTGGGGCCAACGTCCTGACTTTC. As protein: CASSGTGTGLRSGANVLTF.